A selection of T cell receptor beta chains follows, all from one sample in a study of PD-1 blockade in classical Hodgkin lymphoma. Assay: immunoSEQ multiplex PCR; the TCRdb copy retains only in-frame clones and omits some. The table has just over 50,000 clones, roughly 66% seen once. This material consisted of peripheral blood mononuclear cells (PBMCs), taken before the second cycle of nivolumab. The receptors come from a human donor with classical Hodgkin lymphoma. Both conserved end residues are trimmed from each CDR3.

v_gene: TRBV10-2; CDR3aa: ASSESSGSPYEQY
v_gene: TRBV6-5; CDR3aa: ASLGPGQGLSEQY
v_gene: TRBV14; CDR3aa: ASSQDHTRTGPTEAF
v_gene: TRBV11-1; CDR3aa: ASSLTGDGEQY
v_gene: TRBV6-1; CDR3aa: ASSDISGNTIY
v_gene: TRBV25-1; CDR3aa: ASSQTGSQPQH
v_gene: TRBV9; CDR3aa: ASSVGSQGAGEQY
v_gene: TRBV30; CDR3aa: AWSVKGSNQPQH
v_gene: TRBV6-1; CDR3aa: ASSVGVQETQY
v_gene: TRBV5-1; CDR3aa: ASSHDRAEYEAF
v_gene: TRBV5-1; CDR3aa: ASSLGERAQETQY
v_gene: TRBV6-6; CDR3aa: ASSYSTMGTEAF
v_gene: TRBV25-1; CDR3aa: ASSETGFTEAF
v_gene: TRBV21-1; CDR3aa: ARSRGSGELF
v_gene: TRBV6-1; CDR3aa: ASSEGQGAGNTIY
v_gene: TRBV6-6; CDR3aa: ASSYSSGSTLNEQF
v_gene: TRBV28; CDR3aa: ASSFLAGMNTEAF
v_gene: TRBV28; CDR3aa: ASSPGQGNLPNYGYT
v_gene: TRBV19; CDR3aa: ASSIGPAGGLNEQY
v_gene: TRBV7-9; CDR3aa: ASSQPIHRQNTGELF
v_gene: TRBV6-1; CDR3aa: ASSGASGTGGFVRELF
v_gene: TRBV18; CDR3aa: ASLISGRAGDTQY
v_gene: TRBV29-1; CDR3aa: SVSGLAASRGELF
v_gene: TRBV11-3; CDR3aa: ASSPTSGSYEQY
v_gene: TRBV12-5; CDR3aa: ASSPAGGYNEQF
v_gene: TRBV6-1; CDR3aa: ASSEATSSGANVLT
v_gene: TRBV4-1; CDR3aa: ASSQEWSFQRY
v_gene: TRBV28; CDR3aa: ASSPLQGSYNEQF
v_gene: TRBV7-3; CDR3aa: ASSMTSGSWDEQF
v_gene: TRBV19; CDR3aa: ASNRQGVESPLH
v_gene: TRBV6-5; CDR3aa: ASSFLVSYEQY
v_gene: TRBV7-9; CDR3aa: ASSLLSRQKTYGYT
v_gene: TRBV2; CDR3aa: ASSGPSSGNTIY